This paragraph covers one TCR beta chain sequence. Its specificity is unknown. The sample originates from a study of PD-1 blockade in classical Hodgkin lymphoma. The method was immunoSEQ multiplex PCR; TCRdb's version includes in-frame clones alone and lacks a portion of them. This sample has around 27,000 clones, with approximately 90% found just once. Overall study results and limits: Whatever underlies the repertoire differences (possibly disease activity or prior therapy) remains undefined. Relapsed/refractory patients reportedly had lower baseline diversity than newly diagnosed patients.

Noted time point: newly diagnosed, previously untreated cHL patient sample. Comparison used PBMCs from newly diagnosed, untreated classical Hodgkin lymphoma. This sequence originates from a human donor with classical Hodgkin lymphoma. Sequencing was carried out using peripheral blood mononuclear cells (PBMCs).

The CDR3 region is CASSTGPTDTQYF. In DNA, the CDR3 is TGTGCCAGTTCGACAGGTCCTACAGATACGCAGTATTTT. V gene TRBV19 combines with J gene TRBJ2-3; the D gene is possibly TRBD1 (6 bases). The germline V and J ends were trimmed by 8 bases and 3 bases, with 12 bases remaining between them. This CDR3 has 13 residues. Germline CDR1 is LNHDA and CDR2 is SQIVND (reference sequence). The full variable domain, rest sourced from reference TRBV19 and TRBJ2-3, is DGGITQSPKYLFRKEGQNVTLSCEQNLNHDAMYWYRQDPGQGLRLIYYSQIVNDFQKGDIAEGYSVSREKKESFPLTVTSAQKNPTAFYLCASSTGPTDTQYFGPGTRLTVL.